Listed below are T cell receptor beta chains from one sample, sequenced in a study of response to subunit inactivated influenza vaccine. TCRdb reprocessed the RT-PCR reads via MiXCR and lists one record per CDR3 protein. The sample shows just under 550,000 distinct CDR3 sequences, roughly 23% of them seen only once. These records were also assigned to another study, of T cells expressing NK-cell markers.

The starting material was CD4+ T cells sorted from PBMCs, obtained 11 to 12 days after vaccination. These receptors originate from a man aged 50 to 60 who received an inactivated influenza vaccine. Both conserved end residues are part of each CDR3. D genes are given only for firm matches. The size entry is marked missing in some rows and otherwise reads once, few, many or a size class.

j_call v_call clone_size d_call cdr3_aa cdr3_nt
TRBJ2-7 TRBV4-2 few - CASSQGAAGSLDEQYF TGTGCCAGCAGCCAAGGGGCAGCAGGGTCCCTCGACGAGCAGTACTTC
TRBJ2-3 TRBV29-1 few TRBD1 CSADRGAVSPDTQYF TGCAGCGCCGACAGGGGCGCAGTCTCCCCAGATACGCAGTATTTT
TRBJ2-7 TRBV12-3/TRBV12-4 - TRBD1 CASTLTGTGTYEQYF TGTGCCAGCACACTAACCGGGACAGGAACCTACGAGCAGTACTTC
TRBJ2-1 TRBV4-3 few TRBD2 CASSQDMGEGFNEQFF TGCGCCAGCAGCCAAGATATGGGGGAGGGTTTTAATGAGCAGTTCTTC
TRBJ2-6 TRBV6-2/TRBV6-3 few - CASSPISGYSSGANVLTF TGTGCCAGCAGCCCAATCTCAGGCTATTCCTCTGGGGCCAACGTCCTGACTTTC
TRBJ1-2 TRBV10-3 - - CAISESEGYTF TGTGCCATCAGTGAGTCGGAGGGCTACACCTTC
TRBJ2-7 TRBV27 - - CASRPITQGPYEQYF TGTGCCAGCAGACCAATAACCCAAGGTCCCTACGAGCAGTACTTC
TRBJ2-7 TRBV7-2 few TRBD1 CASSLVGAGGRYEQYF TGTGCCAGCAGCTTAGTCGGAGCAGGGGGCCGATACGAGCAGTACTTC
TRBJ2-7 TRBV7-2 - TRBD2 CASSAPSGRDEQYF TGTGCCAGCAGCGCCCCTAGCGGGAGGGACGAGCAGTACTTC
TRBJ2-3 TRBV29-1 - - CSVGTLGLFSTDTQYF TGCAGCGTTGGAACCTTAGGGCTTTTTAGCACAGATACGCAGTATTTT
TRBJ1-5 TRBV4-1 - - CASSQEEWQPQHF TGCGCCAGCAGCCAAGAGGAGTGGCAGCCCCAGCATTTT
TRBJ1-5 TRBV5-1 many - CASSADGNWAQPQHF TGCGCCAGCAGCGCGGACGGGAATTGGGCTCAGCCCCAGCATTTT
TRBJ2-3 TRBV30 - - CAWSTGGGDTQYF TGTGCCTGGAGTACCGGGGGTGGGGATACGCAGTATTTT
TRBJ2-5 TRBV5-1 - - CASTGASGSETQYF TGCGCCAGTACCGGCGCGAGCGGATCAGAGACCCAGTACTTC
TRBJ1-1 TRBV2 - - CASSLRKGEAFF TGTGCCAGCAGCCTGAGGAAGGGGGAAGCTTTCTTT
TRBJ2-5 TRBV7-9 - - CASSLVGVGGQETQYF TGTGCCAGCAGCTTAGTAGGGGTCGGGGGCCAAGAGACCCAGTACTTC
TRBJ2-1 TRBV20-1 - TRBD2 CSAGGLADNEQFF TGCAGTGCAGGGGGACTAGCAGACAATGAGCAGTTCTTC
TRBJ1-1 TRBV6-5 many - CASSYGPMNTEAFF TGTGCCAGCAGTTACGGGCCAATGAACACTGAAGCTTTCTTT
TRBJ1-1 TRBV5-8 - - CASSPRDAISRTEAFF TGTGCCAGCAGCCCCCGGGACGCCATCTCTCGGACTGAAGCTTTCTTT
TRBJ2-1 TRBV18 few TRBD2 CASSLAGRGINEQFF TGTGCCAGCTCACTAGCGGGTCGAGGGATCAATGAGCAGTTCTTC